One sample yielded the 13 T cell receptor beta chains listed below, sequenced in a study of cytomegalovirus exposure and HLA in healthy donors (dated by TCRdb to 2016 to 2017). Preparation of the library involved the immunoSEQ multiplex PCR assay. For the multiplex PCR, a mixture combining 60 forward primers for TCR Vbeta segments and 13 reverse primers for TCR Jbeta segments was used. TCRdb took this table from immuneACCESS and kept in-frame rearrangements with V and J called. Such tables lack part of the clones; where checked against another copy, unresolved V genes explain under half of the gap, and the rest is unexplained. The sample table includes some 80,000 clones. The biggest ten clones account for around 1.1% of the sample. The material sequenced was PBMCs. These receptors originate from a woman in her 30s in good health and CMV-seronegative.

In DNA, the CDR3 is TGCGCCAGCAGCCAACTGAGCGGTGCTTGGGGTTCGGGGGTCTACAATGAGCAGTTCTTC. Protein: CASSQLSGAWGSGVYNEQFF. The J gene is TRBJ2-1, the V gene TRBV4-1, with D possibly matching TRBD2 (6 bases). The CDR3 extends over 20 amino acids. The V and J ends lost 2 bases and 3 bases respectively, with 26 bases between them. The germline V gene encodes CDR1 MGHRA and CDR2 YSYEKL.

Regarding this clone: Other DNA sequences in this specimen translate into the identical CDR3. V usage is TRBV11-3 and J usage is TRBJ1-1, with D unresolved. The CDR3 sequence is 13 residues long. The germline V gene encodes CDR1 SGHNT and CDR2 YENEEA. Trimming removed 3 bases at V and 1 base at J, with 6 bases between. The DNA for the CDR3 is TGTGCCAGCAGCTTCTCAGGGAACACTGAAGCTTTCTTT. Its translation: CASSFSGNTEAFF.

V gene TRBV5-1 combines with J gene TRBJ1-1, with a possible D match to TRBD1 (5 bases). The ends were cut back, 4 bases at V and 5 bases at J, with 18 bases in the middle. This CDR3 spans 15 amino acids. From germline, CDR1 is SGHRS and CDR2 YFSETQ. Here the CDR3 reads CASSRGTGAGTEAFF. CDR3 nucleotides: TGCGCCAGCAGCAGAGGCACAGGCGCGGGGACTGAAGCTTTCTTT.

The V call is TRBV21-1, the J call TRBJ2-7; the table's D call, TRBD2, was not checked against the DNA. TRBV21-1 is a pseudogene. CDR3 length: 16 amino acids. For the CDR3, the DNA is TGTGCCAGCAGCCTACGACTAGCGGGTTTGTTCTACGAGCAGTACTTC. Translating gives CASSLRLAGLFYEQYF.

The chain recombines TRBV27 with TRBJ1-2; D is ambiguous. V gave up 6 bases and J gave up 8 bases, with 13 bases separating them. The germline CDR1 and CDR2 sequences are MNHEY and SMNVEV (reference sequence). This CDR3 comprises 12 residues. The DNA for the CDR3 is TGTGCCAGCAGCCCTACCGGGGAGGGCTACACCTTC. Its protein product is CASSPTGEGYTF.

The chain employs TRBV6-1 and TRBJ2-3; D is perhaps TRBD1 (5 bases). Germline V gene lookup returns CDR1 MNHNS and CDR2 SASEGT. The V end lost 2 bases, the J end lost 4 bases, and 16 bases lay between the germline ends. The CDR3 is 16 residues long. The chain's CDR3 is CASSETGALGADTQYF. DNA for the CDR3: TGTGCCAGCAGTGAAACTGGGGCCCTAGGCGCAGATACGCAGTATTTT.

The chain employs TRBV2 and TRBJ2-5; 13 bases are a match to TRBD2. This CDR3 has 14 residues. Trimming took 6 bases from V and 3 from J; bases not matched to a gene: 1. Germline V gives CDR1 SNHLY, CDR2 FYNNEI. This chain's CDR3 is CASRLAGGKETQYF. Written as DNA, the CDR3 is TGTGCCAGCAGACTAGCGGGAGGGAAAGAGACCCAGTACTTC.

The rearrangement links TRBV9 to TRBJ1-1; 9 positions agree with TRBD1. V lost 3 bases and J lost 7; bases outside the gene matches: 4. The CDR3 consists of 13 residues. Germline V gives CDR1 SGDLS, CDR2 YYNGEE. The CDR3 DNA follows: TGTGCCAGCAGCGCGACAGGGGGGGGTGAAGCTTTCTTT. This translates into CASSATGGGEAFF.

This chain joins TRBV29-1 and TRBJ2-1; tentatively, D is TRBD2 (5 bases). The CDR3 totals 12 residues. V shed 4 bases and J shed 4 bases, with 8 bases lying between them. The germline V gene has CDR1 SQVTM and CDR2 ANQGSEA. The CDR3 is CSVGEQYNEQFF. The CDR3 DNA reads as TGCAGCGTTGGGGAGCAGTACAATGAGCAGTTCTTC.

The rearrangement links TRBV7-9 to TRBJ2-7, with unresolved D. Germline loops: CDR1 SEHNR, CDR2 FQNEAQ (reference sequence). V was cut by 1 base and J by 3 bases, with 7 bases left in between. This CDR3 is built from 13 residues. For the CDR3, the DNA is TGTGCCAGCAGCTTAGGGGCCAACTACGAGCAGTACTTC. It translates to CASSLGANYEQYF.

As to this clone: Other nucleotide sequences in the sample specify the same CDR3. This chain joins TRBV5-1 and TRBJ1-1; D may be TRBD1 (5 bases). The V and J ends lost 0 bases and 1 base respectively, with 7 bases between them. The germline CDR1 and CDR2 sequences are SGHRS and YFSETQ. CDR3 size: 14 residues. CDR3 residues: CASSLGQTNTEAFF. As DNA, the CDR3 is TGCGCCAGCAGCTTGGGACAGACGAACACTGAAGCTTTCTTT.

This chain joins TRBV30 and TRBJ2-1; D is ambiguous. V lost 7 bases and J 6 bases, leaving 10 bases between the germline ends. The CDR3 is 11 residues long. The germline CDR1 and CDR2 sequences are GTSNPN and SVGIG (reference sequence). For the CDR3, the DNA is TGTGCCTTAGGAGATGTCAATGAGCAGTTCTTC. Translated, it gives CALGDVNEQFF.

The chain carries TRBV30 and TRBJ2-5; 13 bases fit TRBD2. Unmatched junction bases numbered 9, after V lost 3 bases and J lost 5 bases. CDR1 GTSNPN and CDR2 SVGIG come from the germline V gene (reference sequence). This CDR3 region has 16 residues. Here the CDR3 reads CAWRKWTSGSTETQYF. CDR3 DNA: TGTGCCTGGAGAAAGTGGACTAGCGGGAGTACGGAGACCCAGTACTTC.